These T cell receptor beta chains were read from a single sample in a study of blood T cell repertoires in COVID-19. Assay used: immunoSEQ multiplex PCR; TCRdb lists only in-frame clones, some missing. Of roughly 150,000 clones listed, approximately 80% are singletons. Source material: PBMCs or T cells enriched from blood (not recorded which). The receptors here all came from a woman aged 45-65 years who had recovered from COVID-19. CDR3s include the opening cysteine and the closing phenylalanine or tryptophan. A D gene is named only where the DNA matches it firmly. Size values are once, few and many counts, or a class for expanded clones, and some rows have none.

>TRBJ2-1|-|16|TRBV28|-
TGTGCCAGCAGCCTCACAGGGATAAGCTCCTACAATGAGCAGTTCTTC
CASSLTGISSYNEQFF
>TRBJ2-5|-|15|TRBV7-2|-
TGTGCCAGCAGCTTACAACATCAGGTGGGAGAGACCCAGTACTTC
CASSLQHQVGETQYF
>TRBJ1-4|-|13|TRBV6-5|-
TGTGCCAGCACCGGGATGGCTGGGGAAAAACTGTTTTTT
CASTGMAGEKLFF
>TRBJ2-5|TRBD2|13|TRBV29-1|-
TGCAGCGTATTTAGCGGGCTCCAAGGGACCCAGTACTTC
CSVFSGLQGTQYF
>TRBJ1-2|-|14|TRBV5-8|few
TGTGCCAGCAGCTTAGTGGGGGCCAGCTATGGCTACACCTTC
CASSLVGASYGYTF
>TRBJ2-1|TRBD2|16|TRBV6-5|-
TGTGCCAGCAGTTTTGGCGAGCGGGGATCTGGGAATGAGCAGTTCTTC
CASSFGERGSGNEQFF
>TRBJ1-2|-|16|TRBV7-2|-
TGTGCCAGCGACGGTCCCTTGCGGGGAACTAACTATGGCTACACCTTC
CASDGPLRGTNYGYTF
>TRBJ2-7|TRBD1|15|TRBV27|-
TGTGCCAGCAGTTTCAGGGGGCTCGGGGCCTACGAGCAGTACTTC
CASSFRGLGAYEQYF
>TRBJ1-1|-|20|TRBV4-1|-
TGCGCCAGCAGCCAAGGGATACCCGCTTCGAGGTGGCCCCCTAACACTGAAGCTTTCTTT
CASSQGIPASRWPPNTEAFF
>TRBJ1-6|-|16|TRBV4-1|few
TGCGCCAGCAGCCAATGGCCCAGGGGAACAAATTCACCCCTCCACTTT
CASSQWPRGTNSPLHF
>TRBJ2-2|TRBD1|16|TRBV9|-
TGTGCCAGCAGCGTGGCCGGGACAGTGAACACCGGGGAGCTGTTTTTT
CASSVAGTVNTGELFF
>TRBJ2-5|-|13|TRBV2|-
TGTGCCAGCGCCGGGGGGCCCCAAGAGACCCAGTACTTC
CASAGGPQETQYF
>TRBJ2-7|TRBD2|18|TRBV19|-
TGTGCCAGTAGTATTAGGGGACCCGGGACTAGCGGATCTTGGGAGCAGTACTTC
CASSIRGPGTSGSWEQYF